This T cell receptor (beta chain) originates from a study of T cell responses to AZD1222 COVID-19 vaccine. Study-level results: Nearly half of spike-specific TCRs reportedly target unmutated variant regions.

Turning to this clone: Antigen specificity is unknown.

The table came from immunoSEQ multiplex PCR; TCRdb's copy has only in-frame clones and leaves some out. This table has roughly 100,000 clones, 88% appearing once. The CDR3 extends over 13 amino acids. Germline V lookup: CDR1 LGHDT, CDR2 YNNKEL (reference sequence). V was clipped by 6 bases and J by 7 bases, with 12 bases between them. The origin of this receptor is an adult in good health. The V call is TRBV3-1 (or the pseudogene TRBV3-2), the J call TRBJ2-2; D uncertain. Sequencing used peripheral blood, obtained on day 0 of AZD1222 vaccination. CDR3 DNA: TGTGCCAGCAGATTTTTTGCGGACGGGGAGCTGTTTTTT. Translated, it gives CASRFFADGELFF.